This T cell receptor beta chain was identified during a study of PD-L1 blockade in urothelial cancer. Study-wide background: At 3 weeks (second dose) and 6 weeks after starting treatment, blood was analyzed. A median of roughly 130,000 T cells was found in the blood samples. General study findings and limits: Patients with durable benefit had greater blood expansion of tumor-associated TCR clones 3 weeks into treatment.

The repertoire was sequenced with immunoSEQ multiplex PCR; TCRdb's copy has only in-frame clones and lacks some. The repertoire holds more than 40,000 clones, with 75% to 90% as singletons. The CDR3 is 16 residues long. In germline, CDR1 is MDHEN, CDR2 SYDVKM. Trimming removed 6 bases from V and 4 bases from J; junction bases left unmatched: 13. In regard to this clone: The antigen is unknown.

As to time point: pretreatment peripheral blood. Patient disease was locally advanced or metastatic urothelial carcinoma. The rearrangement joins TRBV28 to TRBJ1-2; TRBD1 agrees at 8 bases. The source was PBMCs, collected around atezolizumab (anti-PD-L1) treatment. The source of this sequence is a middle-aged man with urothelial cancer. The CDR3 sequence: CASRPPSAGGGYGYTF. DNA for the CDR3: TGTGCCAGCAGACCACCAAGCGCAGGGGGCGGCTATGGCTACACCTTC.